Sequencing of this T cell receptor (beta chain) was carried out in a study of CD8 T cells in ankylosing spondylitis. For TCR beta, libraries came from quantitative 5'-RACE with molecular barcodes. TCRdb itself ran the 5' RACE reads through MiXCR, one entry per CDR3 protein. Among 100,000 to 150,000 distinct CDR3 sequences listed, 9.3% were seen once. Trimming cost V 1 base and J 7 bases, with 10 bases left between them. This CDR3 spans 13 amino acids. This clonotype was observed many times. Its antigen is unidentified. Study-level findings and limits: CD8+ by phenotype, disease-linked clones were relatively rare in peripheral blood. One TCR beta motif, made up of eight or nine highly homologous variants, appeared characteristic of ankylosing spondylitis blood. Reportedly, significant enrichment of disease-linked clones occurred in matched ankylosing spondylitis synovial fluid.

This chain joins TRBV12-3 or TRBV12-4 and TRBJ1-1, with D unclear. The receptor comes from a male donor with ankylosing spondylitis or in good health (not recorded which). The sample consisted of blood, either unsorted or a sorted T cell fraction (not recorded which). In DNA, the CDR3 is TGTGCCAGCAGTTTAGGGCGACACCTTGAAGCTTTCTTT. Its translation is CASSLGRHLEAFF.